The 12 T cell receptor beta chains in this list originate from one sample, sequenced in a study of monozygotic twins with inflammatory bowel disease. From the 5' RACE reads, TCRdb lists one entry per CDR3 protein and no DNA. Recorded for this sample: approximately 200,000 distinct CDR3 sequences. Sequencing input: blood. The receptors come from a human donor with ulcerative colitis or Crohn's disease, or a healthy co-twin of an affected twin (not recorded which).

CDR3 protein: CSAEPDNEQFF. This chain links TRBV20-1 with TRBJ2-1. The CDR3 sequence is 11 residues long. The germline CDR1 and CDR2 sequences are DFQATT and SNEGSKA (reference sequence).

This CDR3 reads CASRAGASTDTQYF. The chain links TRBV7-6 to TRBJ2-3; TCRdb indicates TRBD2, and absent DNA this call remains unverified. CDR1 and CDR2 from the germline V gene are SGHVS and FNYEAQ. The CDR3 is made up of 14 amino acids.

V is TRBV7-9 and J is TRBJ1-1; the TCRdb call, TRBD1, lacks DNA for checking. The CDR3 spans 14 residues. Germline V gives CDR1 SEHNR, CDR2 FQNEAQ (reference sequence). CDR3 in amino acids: CASSSQQGDTEAFF.

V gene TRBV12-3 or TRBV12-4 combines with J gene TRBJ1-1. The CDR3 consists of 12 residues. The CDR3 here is CASSYLDTEAFF.

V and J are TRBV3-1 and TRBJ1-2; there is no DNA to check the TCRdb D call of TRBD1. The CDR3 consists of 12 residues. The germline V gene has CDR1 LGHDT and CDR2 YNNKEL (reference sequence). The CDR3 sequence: CASTRDGNGYTF.

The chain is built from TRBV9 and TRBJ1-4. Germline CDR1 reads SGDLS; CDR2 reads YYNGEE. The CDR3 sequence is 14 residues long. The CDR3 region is CASSVAATNEKLFF.

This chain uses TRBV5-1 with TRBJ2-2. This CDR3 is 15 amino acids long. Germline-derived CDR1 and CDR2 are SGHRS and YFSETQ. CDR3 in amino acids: CASTPGGANTGELFF. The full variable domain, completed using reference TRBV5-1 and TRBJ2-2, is KAGVTQTPRYLIKTRGQQVTLSCSPISGHRSVSWYQQTPGQGLQFLFEYFSETQRNKGNFPGRFSGRQFSNSRSEMNVSTLELGDSALYLCASTPGGANTGELFFGEGSRLTVL.

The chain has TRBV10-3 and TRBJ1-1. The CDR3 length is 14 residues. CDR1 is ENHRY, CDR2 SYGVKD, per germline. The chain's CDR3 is CAISDGTPNTEAFF.

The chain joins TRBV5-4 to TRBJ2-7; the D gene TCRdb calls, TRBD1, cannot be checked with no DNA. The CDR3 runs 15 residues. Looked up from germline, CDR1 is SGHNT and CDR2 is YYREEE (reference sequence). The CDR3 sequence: CASSRGGLPHHEQYF.

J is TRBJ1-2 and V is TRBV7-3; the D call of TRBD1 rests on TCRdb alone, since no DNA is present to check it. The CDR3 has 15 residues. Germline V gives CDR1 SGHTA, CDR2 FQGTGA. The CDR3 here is CASSLNAGWGEGYTF.

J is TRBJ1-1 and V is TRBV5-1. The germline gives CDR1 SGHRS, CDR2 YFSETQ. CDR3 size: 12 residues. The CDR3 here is CASSESGAEAFF.

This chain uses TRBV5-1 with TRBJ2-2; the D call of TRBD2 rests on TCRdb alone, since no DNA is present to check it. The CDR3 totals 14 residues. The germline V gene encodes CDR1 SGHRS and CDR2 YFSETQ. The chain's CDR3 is CASREGSNTGELFF.